The clone carrying this TCR beta chain was observed once. The sample belongs to a study of blood T cells in healthy people across ages. Using a J-beta primer mix together with a sample-barcoded 5' primer, a second PCR was run for roughly 7 to 12 cycles. TCRdb redid the calling of the 5' RACE reads with MiXCR, one entry per CDR3 protein. Here the sample spans about 800,000 distinct CDR3 sequences, 25% being singletons. Another study also made use of these data, one on T cells of mothers and their children.

The sample consisted of blood. This receptor was identified in a boy younger than 18 in good health.

For the CDR3, the DNA is TGTGCCAGCAGCTTATTCGCGGGGGCGCTTGGGTCTGAGCAGTTCTTC. This encodes CASSLFAGALGSEQFF. The chain is built from TRBV7-2 and TRBJ2-5; TRBD2 is a possible D gene (7 bases). The J call could be wrong; TRBJ2-1 is a better fit for the DNA end. Germline V gene sequence: CDR1 SGHTA, CDR2 FQGNSA. The CDR3 covers 16 residues.